The 2 T cell receptor beta chains reported below all come from one sample, sequenced in a study of graft-versus-host responses after intestinal transplantation. The antigens these receptors bind are not known. Using immunoSEQ multiplex PCR, the repertoire was profiled, and TCRdb retains in-frame clones only, with some absent. The sample records 85,000 to 100,000 clones, 92% being singletons. Source: unstimulated CD4+ T cells sorted from spleen or lymph node cells, taken before intestinal transplant. These receptors came from a human donor who received an intestinal transplant.

The rearrangement uses TRBV6-6 and TRBJ2-5; a possible D gene is TRBD2 (5 bases). Trimming cost V 0 bases and J 2 bases, with 10 bases left between them. Germline V lookup: CDR1 MNHNY, CDR2 SVGAGI (reference sequence). CDR3 length: 15 amino acids. CDR3 bases: TGTGCCAGCAGTTACTCCCCGGGGAATCAAGAGACCCAGTACTTC. Translated, it gives CASSYSPGNQETQYF.

The rearrangement joins TRBV19 to TRBJ2-1, with TRBD2 identical over 7 bases. V was clipped by 1 base and J by 5 bases; unmatched bases: 2. CDR1 and CDR2 (germline): LNHDA, SQIVND (reference sequence). The CDR3 loop spans 14 amino acids. Written as DNA, the CDR3 is TGTGCCAGTAGTATAGGGGGGAGGGACAATGAGCAGTTCTTC. Translated: CASSIGGRDNEQFF. The complete variable domain, with remaining parts taken from reference TRBV19 and TRBJ2-1, reads DGGITQSPKYLFRKEGQNVTLSCEQNLNHDAMYWYRQDPGQGLRLIYYSQIVNDFQKGDIAEGYSVSREKKESFPLTVTSAQKNPTAFYLCASSIGGRDNEQFFGPGTRLTVL.